The 32 T cell receptor beta chains in this list originate from one sample, sequenced in a study of blood T cells in healthy people across ages (dated by TCRdb to about 2015). The library was prepared using 5' RACE. The sample was run on an Illumina HiSeq 2500. A second PCR of roughly 7 to 11 cycles was performed with a sample-barcoded 5' primer and a J-beta primer mix. TCRdb trimmed public reads at Q25 via fastp, called clones via MiXCR and kept in-frame beta chains. Identical CDR3 protein sequences are pooled into one entry, listed with their most common genes and DNA. The sample records more than 700,000 distinct CDR3 sequences, 35% to 50% of which are singletons. Roughly 18% of the sample rests with the top ten. Material for sequencing was blood. These receptors were obtained from a man older than 75 in good health.

The V call is TRBV20-1, the J call TRBJ1-1, with 9 positions matching TRBD1. After removal of 3 bases from V and 6 bases from J, the junction contained 20 bases not matched to a gene. The CDR3 spans 18 residues. Germline values: CDR1 DFQATT, CDR2 SNEGSKA (reference sequence). CDR3 region: CSARATGQGTSGGSEAFF. The CDR3 DNA reads TGCAGTGCTAGGGCTACTGGACAGGGGACTTCAGGGGGATCTGAAGCTTTCTTT.

A single count supports this clonotype. DNA for the CDR3: TGTGCCAGCAGCTTAACTGGGAGCGGGAGAATCGGAGAGACCCAGTACTTC. Protein sequence: CASSLTGSGRIGETQYF. The genes are TRBV7-3 and TRBJ2-5, with 8 bases lining up with TRBD2. From germline, CDR1 is SGHTA and CDR2 FQGTGA. Unmatched junction bases numbered 10, after V lost 0 bases and J lost 4 bases. The CDR3 is 17 residues long.

This clonotype was recorded a few times. The J gene is TRBJ2-5, the V gene TRBV20-1; perhaps TRBD1 as D (6 bases). Trimming removed 1 base from V and 3 bases from J, with 15 bases in between. This CDR3 contains 15 residues. The germline CDR1 and CDR2 sequences are DFQATT and SNEGSKA (reference sequence). CDR3 in amino acids: CSARAPAGVEETQYF. The CDR3 DNA sequence: TGCAGTGCTAGAGCCCCCGCAGGGGTGGAAGAGACCCAGTACTTC.

The J gene is TRBJ1-2, the V gene TRBV29-1; D perhaps matches TRBD1 (6 bases). The CDR3 is 17 amino acids. V lost 0 bases and J lost 8, with 25 bases in between. Germline CDR1 SQVTM, CDR2 ANQGSEA. The CDR3 is CSVEDLAPGAGVGGYTF. CDR3 sequence (DNA): TGCAGCGTTGAAGATCTAGCCCCGGGGGCAGGGGTAGGAGGCTACACCTTC.

About this clonotype: Germline is not matched at one junction end, which may reflect a read error. The chain's CDR3 is CAGSLLRGSYNEQFF. The CDR3 nucleotides are TGTGCCGGCAGTTTACTCAGGGGATCCTACAATGAGCAGTTCTTC. The V and J genes are TRBV27 and TRBJ2-1; tentative D call: TRBD1 (6 bases). This CDR3 has 15 amino acids. Germline-derived CDR1 and CDR2 are MNHEY and SMNVEV (reference sequence).

V and J are TRBV27 and TRBJ2-5; D is perhaps TRBD1 (6 bases). Matching the DNA end better, TRBJ2-7 makes the J call doubtful. CDR1 is MNHEY and CDR2 is SMNVEV in the germline V gene (reference sequence). This CDR3 is 12 amino acids long. The CDR3 sequence is CASRQGMSEQYF. CDR3 bases: TGTGCCAGCAGACAGGGAATGAGCGAGCAGTACTTC.

This clonotype came up a few times. The genes are TRBV2 and TRBJ2-5; 7 positions match TRBD2. Germline assignment: CDR1 SNHLY and CDR2 FYNNEI. This CDR3 contains 13 residues. V shed 11 bases, J shed 5 bases, and the junction held 11 bases outside the gene matches. CDR3 bases: TGTGCCGGCCTTGCGGGAGCGTCTGAGACCCAGTACTTC. Its protein is CAGLAGASETQYF.

The chain links TRBV7-2 to TRBJ1-3; D is perhaps TRBD1 (6 bases). The V gene lost 5 bases and the J gene lost 4 bases, with 15 bases spanning the gap. Germline loops: CDR1 SGHTA, CDR2 FQGNSA. The CDR3 has 15 residues. CDR3 in amino acids: CASSPSQGNGNTIYF. In DNA, the CDR3 is TGTGCCAGCAGCCCCTCACAGGGTAACGGAAACACCATATATTTT.

A word on this clonotype: Relative to the germline gene, one junction end is altered; a read error may explain this. The chain recombines TRBV20-1 with TRBJ2-1, with 11 bases identical to TRBD2. Germline values: CDR1 DFQATT, CDR2 SNEGSKA (reference sequence). The CDR3 consists of 14 residues. CDR3 protein: CSAGTSGSHNEQFF. Here the CDR3 DNA reads TGCAGTGCCGGGACTAGCGGCTCCCACAATGAGCAGTTCTTC.

This rearrangement joins TRBV7-9 to TRBJ2-3; the match to TRBD1 covers 7 bases. V was clipped by 5 bases and J by 5 bases; unmatched bases: 10. CDR3 length equals 15 residues. Per the germline V gene, CDR1 is SEHNR and CDR2 is FQNEAQ (reference sequence). This chain's CDR3 is CASSPRDRRVDTQYF. CDR3 DNA: TGTGCCAGCAGCCCCCGGGACAGAAGGGTAGATACGCAGTATTTT.

The chain uses TRBV20-1 and TRBJ1-4; weak D call: TRBD1 (6 bases). Trimming took off 3 bases at V and 7 bases at J, with 18 bases between the two ends. The V gene's germline CDR1 is DFQATT and CDR2 SNEGSKA (reference sequence). The CDR3 contains 15 residues. The CDR3 loop reads CSARDPGFRGEKLFF. The CDR3 region has the DNA TGCAGTGCTAGGGACCCGGGCTTCAGGGGTGAAAAACTGTTTTTT.

The chain joins TRBV18 to TRBJ2-1, with D perhaps TRBD2 (6 bases). The CDR3 runs 15 residues. Germline assignment: CDR1 KGHSH and CDR2 LQKENI. V was pared by 1 base and J by 1 base, with 8 bases between. This CDR3 reads CASSPRGISYNEQFF. In DNA, the CDR3 is TGTGCCAGCTCACCACGCGGGATTTCCTACAATGAGCAGTTCTTC.

The rearrangement joins TRBV4-3 to TRBJ1-4, with D uncertain. The CDR3 is 16 residues long. V dropped 2 bases and J dropped 0 bases, with 10 bases sitting between them. The germline gives CDR1 LGHNA, CDR2 YSLEER. In nucleotides, the CDR3 is TGCGCCAGCAGCCAAAGGCGGATGGCAACTAATGAAAAACTGTTTTTT. This translates into CASSQRRMATNEKLFF.

There are many counts of this clonotype. The junction shows a germline mismatch at one end, possibly a read error. The rearrangement links TRBV5-1 to TRBJ2-1; a weak D match, TRBD1 (6 bases). CDR1 and CDR2 (germline): SGHRS, YFSETQ. This CDR3 contains 14 residues. The DNA of the CDR3 is TGTGCCAGCAGCGTCAGGGGCTCCTACAATGAGCAGTTCTTC. Translating it yields CASSVRGSYNEQFF. The variable domain in full, completed from reference TRBV5-1 and TRBJ2-1, reads KAGVTQTPRYLIKTRGQQVTLSCSPISGHRSVSWYQQTPGQGLQFLFEYFSETQRNKGNFPGRFSGRQFSNSRSEMNVSTLELGDSALYLCASSVRGSYNEQFFGPGTRLTVL.

This clonotype was counted between two and nine times. The chain combines TRBV7-6 with TRBJ2-1; D is uncertain. CDR3 length equals 15 residues. Germline lookup yields CDR1 SGHVS and CDR2 FNYEAQ. Trimming left V 2 bases short and J 10 bases short, with 18 bases between. The CDR3 DNA reads as TGTGCCAGCAGCTTAAGGCCGGCGGCGGCCGGGGAGCAGTTCTTC. Amino acids: CASSLRPAAAGEQFF.

The V gene is TRBV3-1, the J gene TRBJ2-3; the match to TRBD2 covers 14 bases. Germline V gene sequence: CDR1 LGHDT, CDR2 YNNKEL (reference sequence). J gave up 6 bases and V 1 base, and 9 bases lay outside the gene matches. The CDR3 length is 18 residues. CDR3 DNA: TGTGCCAGCAGCCAAGTTTGGGCGACTAGCGGGGGGGCTGATACGCAGTATTTT. Residues: CASSQVWATSGGADTQYF.

The genes are TRBV21-1 and TRBJ2-7; no DNA check was done on the table's D call, TRBD1. TRBV21-1 is a pseudogene locus. This CDR3 spans 14 amino acids. As DNA, the CDR3 is TGTGCCAGCCTCCAGGGACGGAGCTCCTACGAGCAGTACTTC. Encoded protein: CASLQGRSSYEQYF.

V gene TRBV2 combines with J gene TRBJ2-5, with unresolved D. CDR1 SNHLY and CDR2 FYNNEI come from the germline V gene. The CDR3 is 14 residues long. The V and J ends lost 2 bases and 11 bases respectively, with 18 bases between them. The CDR3 is CASSERSTADEQYF. The DNA for the CDR3 is TGTGCCAGCAGTGAAAGGTCCACCGCGGATGAGCAGTACTTC. The full variable domain, its missing parts supplied by reference TRBV2 and TRBJ2-5, is EPEVTQTPSHQVTQMGQEVILRCVPISNHLYFYWYRQILGQKVEFLVSFYNNEISEKSEIFDDQFSVERPDGSNFTLKIRSTKLEDSAMYFCASSERSTADEQYFGPGTRLLVL.

This rearrangement joins TRBV28 to TRBJ2-7; 13 bases are shared with TRBD2. The germline V gene has CDR1 MDHEN and CDR2 SYDVKM. This CDR3 is built from 15 residues. V was clipped by 7 bases and J by 6 bases; unmatched bases: 9. CDR3 DNA sequence: TGTGCCAGCAAGCGGACTAGCGGGAGTGTCTCCGAGCAGTACTTC. Its protein is CASKRTSGSVSEQYF.

A few counts support this clonotype. The chain carries TRBV5-1 and TRBJ1-2; TRBD1 matches 7 bases. V lost 4 bases to trimming and J lost 2 bases; unmatched junction nucleotides: 8. The CDR3 has 15 residues. Germline V gene lookup returns CDR1 SGHRS and CDR2 YFSETQ. The DNA for the CDR3 is TGCGCCAGCAGCCAGCCGGGACAGAGAAACTATGGCTACACCTTC. Translating gives CASSQPGQRNYGYTF.

This clonotype was seen a few times. This sequence joins TRBV29-1 and TRBJ1-4; D may be TRBD1 (6 bases). CDR3 length equals 13 residues. Germline V gene lookup returns CDR1 SQVTM and CDR2 ANQGSEA. V lost 5 bases to trimming and J lost 7 bases, with 14 bases between them. The CDR3 DNA sequence: TGCAGCGTTCTCTTAGGGGGGGGTGAAAAACTGTTTTTT. It yields the protein CSVLLGGGEKLFF.

The CDR3 coding sequence is TGTGCCAGCAGCTTAGGACAGGGGGAACAAGAGACCCAGTTCTTC. Its translation: CASSLGQGEQETQFF. The rearrangement joins TRBV7-6 to TRBJ2-5; 9 bases fit TRBD1. The J call could be wrong; TRBJ2-1 is a better fit for the DNA end. Per germline, CDR1 SGHVS and CDR2 FNYEAQ. This CDR3 comprises 15 residues.

This clonotype was seen only a few times. The gene calls are TRBV19 and TRBJ2-1, with 14 positions matching TRBD2. CDR1 is LNHDA and CDR2 is SQIVND in the germline V gene (reference sequence). Losses at the gene ends were 7 bases for V and 11 bases for J; bases not matched to a gene: 10. CDR3 length equals 15 residues. CDR3 sequence: CASNPGTSGSIKQFF. DNA of the CDR3: TGTGCCAGTAACCCCGGGACTAGCGGGAGTATCAAGCAGTTCTTC. Full variable domain (remainder filled in from reference TRBV19 and TRBJ2-1): DGGITQSPKYLFRKEGQNVTLSCEQNLNHDAMYWYRQDPGQGLRLIYYSQIVNDFQKGDIAEGYSVSREKKESFPLTVTSAQKNPTAFYLCASNPGTSGSIKQFFGPGTRLTVL.

This clonotype was picked up one time. The chain combines TRBV27 with TRBJ2-1, with 10 bases lining up with TRBD2. The CDR3 covers 15 residues. CDR1 MNHEY and CDR2 SMNVEV come from the germline V gene (reference sequence). V trimming: 2 bases; J trimming: 6 bases; junction bases outside the gene matches: 4. The DNA of the CDR3 is TGTGCCAGCAGTTTAGTAGCGGGAGGAATCAATGAGCAGTTCTTC. Encoded protein: CASSLVAGGINEQFF.

This clonotype has a handful of counts. The chain recombines TRBV14 with TRBJ2-5, with no clear D. CDR3 length: 11 residues. Germline assignment: CDR1 SGHDN and CDR2 FVKESK. Trimming shortened V by 1 base and J by 7 bases, and 4 bases separated the two germline ends. The CDR3 bases are TGTGCCAGCAGCCAAGTGGGGACCCAGTACTTC. It translates to CASSQVGTQYF.

This chain uses TRBV20-1 with TRBJ2-5; no definite D call. The CDR3 loop spans 14 amino acids. CDR1 DFQATT and CDR2 SNEGSKA come from the germline V gene (reference sequence). The V end lost 1 base, the J end lost 1 base, and 10 bases lay between the germline ends. CDR3 in DNA: TGCAGTGCTAGAGGGGCGCTCGGCCAAGAGACCCAGTACTTC. Its protein product is CSARGALGQETQYF.

The chain has TRBV7-2 and TRBJ2-7; D is tentatively TRBD1 or TRBD2 (6 bases each). The CDR3 runs 14 residues. The V and J ends lost 4 bases and 7 bases respectively, with 17 bases between them. Germline V gene data show CDR1 as SGHTA and CDR2 as FQGNSA. CDR3 amino acids: CASSSQGGIIEQYF. CDR3 coding DNA: TGTGCCAGCAGCTCCCAAGGGGGGATTATAGAGCAGTACTTC.

This clonotype was recorded at least ten times. The V and J genes are TRBV5-5 and TRBJ2-7; D possibly corresponds to TRBD1 (5 bases). The CDR3 has 16 residues. V was trimmed by 4 bases and J by 5 bases, leaving 22 bases between them. Germline V lookup: CDR1 SGHKS, CDR2 YYEKEE (reference sequence). The CDR3 sequence is CASSPNPQGSVHEQYF. The CDR3 DNA follows: TGTGCCAGCAGCCCGAATCCCCAGGGCTCGGTCCACGAGCAGTACTTC.

This chain joins TRBV6-5 and TRBJ2-1; 8 nucleotides line up with TRBD1. Germline V gives CDR1 MNHEY, CDR2 SVGAGI. The CDR3 totals 15 residues. Trimming at V came to 2 bases and at J to 5 bases, leaving 5 bases not matched to a gene. The CDR3 region has the DNA TGTGCCAGCAGTTACGGACAGGGTCTGGACAATGAGCAGTTCTTC. This translates into CASSYGQGLDNEQFF.

Concerning this clonotype itself: This clone may be a read error of a much larger clone one base away. This chain joins TRBV5-5 and TRBJ2-7, with TRBD1 as a possible D gene (5 bases). Germline-derived CDR1 and CDR2 are SGHKS and YYEKEE (reference sequence). The CDR3 runs 12 residues. DNA for the CDR3: TGTACCAGCAGCATCGACAGCTACGAGCAGTACTTC. It yields the protein CTSSIDSYEQYF.

V is TRBV25-1 and J is TRBJ1-6; no clear D. From germline, CDR1 is MGHDK and CDR2 SYGVNS. The CDR3 has 14 residues. Trimming pared 1 base from V and 7 bases from J, leaving 8 bases between. The CDR3 DNA reads TGTGCCAGCAGTGAATCGATTGTGAATTCACCCCTCCACTTT. Translated, it gives CASSESIVNSPLHF.

This clonotype turned up a few times. The chain uses TRBV6-2 or TRBV6-3 and TRBJ2-2; perhaps TRBD1 as D (5 bases). The CDR3 spans 13 residues. V lost 5 bases, J lost 5 bases, and 9 bases lay in between. Germline CDR1 MNHEY, CDR2 SVGEGT. The CDR3 bases are TGTGCCAGCAGTCACAGGATTACCGGGGAGCTGTTTTTT. Its protein is CASSHRITGELFF.